Given below is one TCR beta chain in context. This sample is drawn from a study of technical replicates of blood from a few donors. This table comes from immunoSEQ multiplex PCR, and its TCRdb copy is limited to in-frame clones, with some not included. The sample carries just over 95,000 clones, nearly 97% recorded once. Germline values: CDR1 SGHRS, CDR2 YFSETQ. The trim removed 0 bases at V and 1 base at J, leaving 4 bases unmatched. There are 16 residues in the CDR3. Source material: T cells isolated from PBMCs. This chain uses TRBV5-1 with TRBJ2-7, with 10 bases matching TRBD1. This TCR came from a human donor in good health. CDR3 residues: CASSLDRDRGSYEQYF. The CDR3, as DNA: TGCGCCAGCAGCTTGGACCGGGACAGGGGATCCTACGAGCAGTACTTC.